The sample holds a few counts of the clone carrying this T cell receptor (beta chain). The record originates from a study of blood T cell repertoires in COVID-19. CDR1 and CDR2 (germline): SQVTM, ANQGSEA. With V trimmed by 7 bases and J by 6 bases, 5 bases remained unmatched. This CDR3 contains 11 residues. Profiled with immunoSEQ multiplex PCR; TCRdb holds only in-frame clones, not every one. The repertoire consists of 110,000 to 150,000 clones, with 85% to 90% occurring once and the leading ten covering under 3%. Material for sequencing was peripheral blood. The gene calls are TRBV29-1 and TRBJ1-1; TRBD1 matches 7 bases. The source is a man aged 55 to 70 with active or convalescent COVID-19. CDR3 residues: CSATGVAEAFF. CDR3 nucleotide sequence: TGCAGCGCCACAGGGGTGGCTGAAGCTTTCTTT.